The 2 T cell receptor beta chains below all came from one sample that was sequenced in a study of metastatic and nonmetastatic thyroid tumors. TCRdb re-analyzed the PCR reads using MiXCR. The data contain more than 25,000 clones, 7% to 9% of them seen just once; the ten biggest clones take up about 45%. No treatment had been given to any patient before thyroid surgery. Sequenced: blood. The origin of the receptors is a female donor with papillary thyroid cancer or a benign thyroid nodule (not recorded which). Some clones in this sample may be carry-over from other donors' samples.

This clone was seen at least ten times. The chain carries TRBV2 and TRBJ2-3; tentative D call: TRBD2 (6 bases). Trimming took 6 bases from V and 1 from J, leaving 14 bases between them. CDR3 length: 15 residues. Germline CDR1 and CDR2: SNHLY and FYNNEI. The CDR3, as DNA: TGTGCCAGCAGCCCTGCGGGGTGGGGCACAGATACGCAGTATTTT. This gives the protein CASSPAGWGTDTQYF.

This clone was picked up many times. For the CDR3, the DNA is TGTGCCAGCAGCTTAGCGCTACCGGACAGGGTCGGGCACAATGAGCAGTTCTTC. Amino acid sequence: CASSLALPDRVGHNEQFF. J is TRBJ2-1 and V is TRBV7-6; TRBD1 matches 8 bases. CDR3 length: 18 amino acids. From germline, CDR1 is SGHVS and CDR2 FNYEAQ. V shed 0 bases and J 5 bases; nucleotides not matched to a gene: 12.